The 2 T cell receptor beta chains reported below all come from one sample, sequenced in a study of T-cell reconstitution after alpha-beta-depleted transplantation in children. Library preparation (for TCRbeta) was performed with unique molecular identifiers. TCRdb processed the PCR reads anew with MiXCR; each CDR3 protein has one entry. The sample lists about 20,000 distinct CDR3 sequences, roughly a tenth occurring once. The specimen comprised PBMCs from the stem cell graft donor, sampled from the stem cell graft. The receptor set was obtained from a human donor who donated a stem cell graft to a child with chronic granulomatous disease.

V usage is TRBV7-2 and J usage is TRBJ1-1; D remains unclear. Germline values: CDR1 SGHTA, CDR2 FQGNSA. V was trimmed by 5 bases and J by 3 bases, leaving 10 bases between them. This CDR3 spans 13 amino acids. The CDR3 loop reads CASSRDTYTEAFF. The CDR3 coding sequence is TGTGCCAGCAGCCGAGACACCTACACTGAAGCTTTCTTT.

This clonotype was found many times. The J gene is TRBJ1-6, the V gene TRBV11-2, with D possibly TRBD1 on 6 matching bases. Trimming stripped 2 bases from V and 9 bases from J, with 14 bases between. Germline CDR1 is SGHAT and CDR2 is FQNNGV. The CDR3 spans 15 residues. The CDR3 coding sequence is TGTGCCAGCAGCTTATCGACAGGACCCGGTTCACCCCTCCACTTT. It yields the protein CASSLSTGPGSPLHF.